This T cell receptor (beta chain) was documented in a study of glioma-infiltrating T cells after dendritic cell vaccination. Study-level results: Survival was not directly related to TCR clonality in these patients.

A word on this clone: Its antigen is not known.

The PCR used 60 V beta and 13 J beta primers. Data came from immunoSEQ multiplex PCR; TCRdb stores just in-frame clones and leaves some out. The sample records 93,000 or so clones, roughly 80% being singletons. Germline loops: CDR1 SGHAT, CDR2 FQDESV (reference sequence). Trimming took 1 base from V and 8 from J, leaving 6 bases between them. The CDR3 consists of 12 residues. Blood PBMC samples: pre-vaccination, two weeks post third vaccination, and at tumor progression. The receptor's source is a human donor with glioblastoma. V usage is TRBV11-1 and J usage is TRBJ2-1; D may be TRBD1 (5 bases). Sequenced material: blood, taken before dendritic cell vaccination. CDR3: CASSLVGDEQFF. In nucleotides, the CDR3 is TGTGCCAGCAGCTTAGTAGGGGATGAGCAGTTCTTC.